These T cell receptor beta chains were read from a single sample in a study of CD8+ T cells in alopecia areata. The table came from immunoSEQ multiplex PCR; TCRdb's copy has only in-frame clones and leaves some out. The data contain about 190,000 clones, about three fifths of them singletons. Sequences were derived from CD4+ T cells sorted from blood, sampled at week 24, from a patient treated with tofacitinib. The receptors were gathered from a human donor with alopecia areata. CDR3s include the opening cysteine and the closing phenylalanine or tryptophan. D genes are given only for firm matches. Size tells how often a clone was seen (once, few, many) or the class of an expanded clone, and some rows leave it out.

TRBJ2-1 TRBV10-3 NA few CAISGQSSYNEQFF TGTGCCATCTCGGGCCAAAGCTCCTACAATGAGCAGTTCTTC
TRBJ2-1 TRBV4-1 TRBD2 few CASSQQQRGPSNEQFF TGCGCCAGCAGCCAACAGCAGCGGGGGCCGTCCAATGAGCAGTTCTTC
TRBJ2-7 TRBV6-5 TRBD1 NA CASSQGTELYEQYF TGTGCCAGCAGTCAGGGGACAGAACTCTACGAGCAGTACTTC
TRBJ2-6 TRBV7-9 NA NA CASSFRGSTLGSGANVLTF TGTGCCAGCAGCTTCCGGGGTTCTACCTTAGGGTCTGGGGCCAACGTCCTGACTTTC
TRBJ2-7 TRBV2 NA few CASSKQGPYEQYF TGTGCCAGCAGCAAGCAGGGGCCCTACGAGCAGTACTTC
TRBJ1-2 TRBV4-3 NA NA CASSQDLRGYGYTF TGCGCCAGCAGCCAAGATCTCCGGGGGTACGGCTACACCTTC
TRBJ2-1 TRBV7-3 TRBD1 NA CASSPETGVGNEQFF TGTGCCAGCAGCCCCGAGACAGGGGTTGGCAATGAGCAGTTCTTC
TRBJ2-1 TRBV29-1 TRBD1 NA CSGTSGQGRGQFF TGCAGCGGAACTTCGGGACAGGGGCGAGGGCAGTTCTTC
TRBJ2-1 TRBV4-3 NA NA CASSQDFRGARYNEQFF TGCGCCAGCAGCCAAGATTTTAGGGGGGCTCGCTACAATGAGCAGTTCTTC
TRBJ2-2 TRBV5-1 NA NA CASRPQLSNTGELFF TGCGCCAGCAGACCACAGCTCTCGAACACCGGGGAGCTGTTTTTT
TRBJ2-4 TRBV2 NA NA CASSDGWESAKNIQYF TGTGCCAGCAGTGACGGATGGGAAAGCGCTAAAAACATTCAGTACTTC
TRBJ1-3 TRBV29-1 NA NA CSVDGGNTIYF TGCAGCGTTGACGGTGGAAACACCATATATTTT
TRBJ1-5 TRBV4-2 NA once CASSHPKSPPQHF TGTGCCAGCAGCCATCCCAAGAGTCCACCCCAGCATTTT
TRBJ1-2 TRBV4-3 NA once CASSRQSDRNYGYTF TGCGCCAGCAGCCGCCAATCGGACAGAAACTATGGCTACACCTTC
TRBJ2-5 TRBV9 NA few CASSVGNEETQYF TGTGCCAGCAGCGTTGGTAATGAAGAGACCCAGTACTTC
TRBJ1-1 TRBV30 NA few CAWSVGSRNTEAFF TGTGCCTGGAGTGTAGGAAGCAGAAACACTGAAGCTTTCTTT
TRBJ1-1 TRBV29-1 NA few CSGTENTEAFF TGCAGCGGGACAGAGAACACTGAAGCTTTCTTT
TRBJ1-2 TRBV30 TRBD1 NA CAWSVRRDSPYGYTF TGTGCCTGGAGTGTTCGGCGGGACAGTCCCTATGGCTACACCTTC
TRBJ2-5 TRBV29-1 NA NA CSVDSGQETQYF TGCAGCGTTGATTCGGGGCAAGAGACCCAGTACTTC
TRBJ1-2 TRBV2 TRBD1 NA CARSSKGDRSGYTF TGTGCCAGGAGTTCCAAAGGGGACAGATCTGGCTACACCTTC
TRBJ1-6 TRBV4-3 NA NA CASSPSGTSPLHF TGCGCCAGCAGCCCGTCAGGGACCTCACCCCTCCACTTT
TRBJ2-1 TRBV4-3 NA NA CASSPEGSALSEQFF TGCGCCAGCAGCCCCGAGGGGTCGGCCTTGAGTGAGCAGTTCTTC
TRBJ1-5 TRBV27 NA once CASSPRTADQPQHF TGTGCCAGCAGTCCGCGGACAGCGGATCAGCCCCAGCATTTT
TRBJ2-3 TRBV6-5 TRBD2 NA CASSYAASGGEYF TGTGCCAGCAGTTACGCCGCTAGCGGGGGCGAGTATTTT
TRBJ2-1 TRBV18 TRBD2 few CASSPKRGENEQFF TGTGCCAGCTCACCGAAGCGGGGGGAGAATGAGCAGTTCTTC
TRBJ1-1 TRBV7-3 TRBD1 NA CASSLNPGGVTEAFF TGTGCCAGCAGCTTAAATCCAGGGGGAGTCACTGAAGCTTTCTTT
TRBJ1-2 TRBV7-2 NA NA CASSVQQGGTYDYTF TGTGCCAGCAGCGTGCAACAGGGTGGGACTTATGACTACACCTTC
TRBJ1-1 TRBV29-1 TRBD1 few CSVRTGTKTEAFF TGCAGCGTTCGGACAGGGACTAAGACTGAAGCTTTCTTT